This T cell receptor (beta chain) was identified during a study of siplizumab effects on memory and regulatory T cells (dated by TCRdb to about 2019). Concerning the study at large: The study looked at the effect of siplizumab, an anti-CD2 antibody, on alloreactive T-cell subsets in allogeneic mixed lymphocyte reactions made from human PBMCs. General findings and caveats noted by the study authors: The cumulative frequency of alloreactive sequences traceable to unstimulated CD4+ memory T cells was significantly reduced by siplizumab. For roughly 75-95% of proliferating CD4+ or CD8+ clones, no naive or memory phenotype could be assigned. Greater diversity appeared to be present in unstimulated naive T cells than in memory T cells, and a substantial contribution to the alloresponse seemed to be made by naive cells. Of the alloreactive CD4+ clones that could be mapped, the Treg-derived share averaged roughly 69% with siplizumab compared with 26.9% in control reactions. Whether proliferating Tregs from siplizumab cultures actually had suppressive function was not functionally confirmed. Because sequences below about 10^-5 frequency were poorly captured, only a minor fraction of alloreactive clones could be mapped to unstimulated subsets.

Receptors were amplified or captured by the immunoSEQ multiplex PCR assay. About 10^5 TCR templates per sample were assayed by the deep sequencing platform. Genomic DNA extracted from sorted T cells was used for TCRbeta CDR3 sequencing. In the original analysis: The R programming language was used for clonal analysis of TCRbeta CDR3 data. Alloreactive CD4+ and CD8+ clones were identified by comparing unstimulated samples to CFSE-low samples taken after the reaction. Regulatory or non-regulatory origin of alloreactive CD4+ clones was assigned by matching sequences to the sorted unstimulated Treg and non-Treg repertoires. The table was pulled from immuneACCESS by TCRdb, which kept in-frame rearrangements only. Such tables lose some clones; where checked, under half of the loss comes from unresolved V genes, and the rest has no known cause. That table is the source of V, J and clone size, and D and trimming were worked out from the DNA. This sample is represented by tens of thousands of clones; 85% to 95% of them were singletons. Clones ranked in the top ten supply 4.5% to 5% of the sample.

As to this clone: It has no known antigen specificity. Base qualities are not provided; no much larger clone lies one nucleotide away.

V is shortened by 0 bases, J by 5 bases, and the region joining them spans 10 bases. According to the germline V gene, CDR1 reads MGHRA and CDR2 reads YSYEKL. Counted from cysteine to phenylalanine, this CDR3 has 14 amino acids. Of the read, only the CDR3 DNA is kept; its 42 bases are in frame from base 1. TCRbeta CDR3 sequencing was performed on sorted unstimulated T cells and on proliferating T cells recovered from mixed lymphocyte reactions. Fresh whole blood from about eleven HLA-typed healthy donors served as the source for isolating PBMCs. Material: CD8+ T cells sorted from blood. The chain links TRBV4-1 with TRBJ1-2, with TRBD1 tentatively as D gene (5 bases match). This TCR was recovered from a human donor in good health. The bases read TGCGCCAGCAGCCAAGATAGGCCAGGGTATGGCTACACCTTC. This gives the protein CASSQDRPGYGYTF.